This T cell receptor beta chain derives from a study of CD8+CD57+ T cells in acquired aplastic anemia. Study-level background: The study obtained an average of around 3.4 ug of DNA from sorted CD4+ and CD8+ cells.

Researchers used genomic DNA as the template to profile TCR beta VDJ and CDR3. MiXCR, run by TCRdb on the reads, gives a single entry per CDR3 protein. Of 100,000 to 150,000 distinct CDR3 sequences in the sample, roughly 40% are singletons; the top ten hold 2.6%. An expansion of CD8+CD57+ cells by flow cytometry had been shown in patients chosen for sequencing. Receipt of therapy had not occurred in any patient by the time of blood sampling. The sample comprised sorted CD4+, CD8+, or CD8+CD57+ T cells (not recorded which) from PBMCs. The sequence was obtained from a human donor with aplastic anemia.

In DNA, the CDR3 is TGTGCCAGCAGTGAAAGGGTGAGCAATCAGCCCCAGCATTTT. It encodes CASSERVSNQPQHF. The V call is TRBV2, the J call TRBJ1-5; no clear D gene. Trimming took 2 bases from V and 1 from J, leaving 6 bases between them. The V gene's germline CDR1 is SNHLY and CDR2 FYNNEI. CDR3 length equals 14 residues.